This TCR beta chain was captured in a study of regulatory T cells in long-lasting Graves disease. Relying on iRepertoire HTBI primers and Arm-PCR of CDR3 regions, the team built TCR beta libraries. TCRdb processed the multiplex PCR reads anew with MiXCR; each CDR3 protein has one entry. Of hundreds of thousands of distinct CDR3 sequences listed, approximately 15% were seen once; the top ten hold 25% to 30%. Time point noted: newly diagnosed GD, antithyroid drugs for less than 3 months. Isolated PBMC RNA provided the starting material for the TCR library. Patients with Graves' disease were diagnosed by American Thyroid Association guidelines. V was shortened by 1 base and J by 7 bases, with 13 bases between the two germline ends. Germline lookup yields CDR1 LGHDT and CDR2 YNNKEL (reference sequence). The CDR3 runs 14 residues. In regard to this clonotype: It may be a read error: a sequence one base away is much more abundant.

The data were also submitted as part of a second study, on T cells in Graves' hyperthyroidism and ophthalmopathy. Per that study: Exclusion of a patient resulted from uncontrolled infection, other autoimmune disease, pregnancy or lactation. Together with thyroid ultrasound, orbital computed tomography, serum thyroxine and TRAb, clinical symptoms were used for diagnoses. Ophthalmopathy could be told apart from stable hyperthyroidism with a 13 V-J model.

The sequences come from peripheral blood mononuclear cells (PBMCs), collected at new diagnosis, from a patient treated with antithyroid drugs. The receptor's source is a man aged 35 to 55 with Graves disease. V is TRBV3-1 and J is TRBJ1-1, with D possibly matching TRBD1 (5 bases). Here the CDR3 reads CASSQVVGGNEAFF. CDR3 bases: TGTGCCAGCAGCCAAGTCGTGGGGGGGAATGAAGCTTTCTTT. Variable domain in full (rest from reference TRBV3-1 and TRBJ1-1): DTAVSQTPKYLVTQMGNDKSIKCEQNLGHDTMYWYKQDSKKFLKIMFSYNNKELIINETVPNRFSPKSPDKAHLNLHINSLELGDSAVYFCASSQVVGGNEAFFGQGTRLTVV.